The text below deals with one T cell receptor beta chain. The sample is drawn from a study of radiotherapy plus CTLA-4 blockade in lung cancer. CDR1 is MNHNY and CDR2 is SVGAGI in the germline V gene (reference sequence). V trimming: 11 bases; J trimming: 6 bases; junction bases outside the gene matches: 6. The CDR3 contains 13 residues. The table came from immunoSEQ multiplex PCR; TCRdb's copy has only in-frame clones and leaves some out. Among 78,000 or so clones listed, about 88% were seen once. The chain combines TRBV6-6 with TRBJ1-6; the match to TRBD1 covers 8 bases. The specimen was peripheral blood, collected from a patient treated with radiotherapy plus ipilimumab. This sequence originates from a human donor with non-small cell lung cancer who had stable disease on radiotherapy plus ipilimumab. The CDR3 DNA follows: TGTGCCGGACGACAGGGGAGTAATTCACCCCTCCACTTT. Protein product: CAGRQGSNSPLHF.